A selection of T cell receptor beta chains follows, all from one sample in a study of blood T cell repertoires in COVID-19. Repertoires were generated with immunoSEQ multiplex PCR, while TCRdb's copy carries only in-frame clones and drops some. The table includes 95,000 to 150,000 clones, roughly 90% detected once. Sequencing was performed on peripheral blood. All receptors come from a man aged 40-50 years with acute or convalescent COVID-19. The CDR3 runs from the conserved cysteine through the conserved F or W. A D gene is named only where the DNA matches it firmly. Some rows mark clone size as missing; the rest say once, few, many or name a class of expanded clone.

size: -; V: TRBV19; D: TRBD1; J: TRBJ2-6; CDR3: CASRSPGQPLSGANVLTF; DNA: TGTGCCAGTAGATCCCCGGGACAGCCTCTCTCTGGGGCCAACGTCCTGACTTTC
size: -; V: TRBV5-1; D: -; J: TRBJ1-1; CDR3: CASSLFGENTEAFF; DNA: TGCGCCAGCAGCTTGTTTGGAGAGAACACTGAAGCTTTCTTT
size: -; V: TRBV19; D: TRBD1; J: TRBJ1-5; CDR3: CASSIGTVPNQPQHF; DNA: TGTGCCAGTAGTATCGGGACAGTTCCCAATCAGCCCCAGCATTTT
size: -; V: TRBV2; D: TRBD1; J: TRBJ2-1; CDR3: CASSDAGGPYNEQFF; DNA: TGTGCCAGCAGTGATGCAGGGGGTCCCTACAATGAGCAGTTCTTC
size: few; V: TRBV25-1; D: -; J: TRBJ1-4; CDR3: CASRPGHINEKLFF; DNA: TGTGCCAGCAGACCGGGACATATTAATGAAAAACTGTTTTTT
size: -; V: TRBV10-3; D: TRBD2; J: TRBJ2-1; CDR3: CAISGTSGDNEQFF; DNA: TGTGCCATCAGTGGGACTAGCGGAGACAATGAGCAGTTCTTC
size: -; V: TRBV19; D: TRBD2; J: TRBJ2-5; CDR3: CASSTWGGEQETQYF; DNA: TGTGCCAGTAGTACCTGGGGGGGGGAGCAAGAGACCCAGTACTTC
size: -; V: TRBV6-1; D: TRBD1; J: TRBJ1-5; CDR3: CASSDKLTGGHQPQHF; DNA: TGTGCCAGCAGTGATAAACTGACAGGGGGCCATCAGCCCCAGCATTTT
size: -; V: TRBV12-5; D: -; J: TRBJ2-6; CDR3: CASGRDSGANVLTF; DNA: TGTGCTAGTGGAAGAGACTCTGGGGCCAACGTCCTGACTTTC
size: -; V: TRBV4-1; D: TRBD1; J: TRBJ2-5; CDR3: CASSQGDRDQETQYF; DNA: TGCGCCAGCAGCCAAGGGGACAGGGACCAAGAGACCCAGTACTTC
size: -; V: TRBV7-3; D: -; J: TRBJ1-2; CDR3: CASSARGRGYGYTF; DNA: TGTGCCAGCAGCGCCCGGGGCAGGGGCTATGGCTACACCTTC
size: -; V: TRBV4-1; D: -; J: TRBJ2-3; CDR3: CASSLIRGASTDTQYF; DNA: TGCGCCAGCAGCCTAATCCGGGGGGCTAGCACAGATACGCAGTATTTT
size: -; V: TRBV19; D: -; J: TRBJ1-1; CDR3: CASSIYVSADEAFF; DNA: TGTGCCAGTAGTATATATGTGTCGGCGGATGAAGCTTTCTTT
size: -; V: TRBV30; D: TRBD1; J: TRBJ1-1; CDR3: CAWSPGTGLNTEAFF; DNA: TGTGCCTGGAGTCCCGGGACAGGGTTGAACACTGAAGCTTTCTTT
size: -; V: TRBV5-6; D: -; J: TRBJ1-2; CDR3: CASSLGLDSVPIYGYTF; DNA: TGTGCCAGCAGCTTGGGACTTGATTCAGTCCCCATCTATGGCTACACCTTC
size: -; V: TRBV9; D: TRBD1; J: TRBJ1-1; CDR3: CASSVGGTGNTEAFF; DNA: TGTGCCAGCAGCGTAGGAGGGACAGGGAACACTGAAGCTTTCTTT
size: few; V: TRBV4-3; D: -; J: TRBJ2-5; CDR3: CASSQVVGAWKQETQYF; DNA: TGCGCCAGCAGCCAAGTTGTTGGGGCCTGGAAGCAAGAGACCCAGTACTTC
size: -; V: TRBV18; D: TRBD1; J: TRBJ1-1; CDR3: CASSTGQAGNTEAFF; DNA: TGTGCCAGCTCAACCGGACAGGCCGGGAACACTGAAGCTTTCTTT
size: once; V: TRBV6-5; D: TRBD2; J: TRBJ2-7; CDR3: CASSYRGVGQSYEQYF; DNA: TGTGCCAGCAGTTATCGGGGGGTGGGGCAGTCCTACGAGCAGTACTTC
size: -; V: TRBV25-1; D: -; J: TRBJ1-2; CDR3: CASSESGLKYTPNYGYTF; DNA: TGTGCCAGCAGTGAATCGGGACTGAAATATACCCCTAACTATGGCTACACCTTC
size: -; V: TRBV30; D: -; J: TRBJ2-2; CDR3: CAWRGFYTGELFF; DNA: TGTGCCTGGAGGGGCTTCTACACCGGGGAGCTGTTTTTT
size: -; V: TRBV27; D: -; J: TRBJ2-6; CDR3: CASRSSGANVLTF; DNA: TGTGCCAGCAGGAGTTCTGGGGCCAACGTCCTGACTTTC
size: -; V: TRBV19; D: -; J: TRBJ1-3; CDR3: CASSKSGAGNTIYF; DNA: TGTGCCAGTAGTAAATCAGGGGCTGGAAACACCATATATTTT
size: -; V: TRBV19; D: TRBD1; J: TRBJ1-1; CDR3: CASSQGQGRTEAFF; DNA: TGTGCCAGTAGTCAAGGACAGGGGCGAACTGAAGCTTTCTTT
size: -; V: TRBV7-2; D: TRBD1; J: TRBJ1-1; CDR3: CASSFWTGLEAFF; DNA: TGTGCCAGCAGCTTTTGGACAGGGCTTGAAGCTTTCTTT
size: -; V: TRBV7-8; D: -; J: TRBJ2-7; CDR3: CASSARIFSYEQYF; DNA: TGTGCCAGCAGCGCGCGAATTTTTTCCTACGAGCAGTACTTC
size: -; V: TRBV15; D: -; J: TRBJ1-1; CDR3: CATLRPSRGRNTEAFF; DNA: TGTGCCACCCTTAGACCCTCGCGGGGGCGAAACACTGAAGCTTTCTTT
size: few; V: TRBV6-2/TRBV6-3; D: -; J: TRBJ2-1; CDR3: CASSYVAGEYNEQFF; DNA: TGTGCCAGCAGTTACGTGGCGGGCGAATACAATGAGCAGTTCTTC
size: once; V: TRBV13; D: TRBD1; J: TRBJ1-2; CDR3: CASQRGPIGGYTF; DNA: TGTGCCAGCCAAAGGGGGCCAATCGGGGGCTACACCTTC
size: once; V: TRBV9; D: TRBD1; J: TRBJ1-2; CDR3: CASSKQGASRTF; DNA: TGTGCCAGCAGCAAACAGGGGGCCTCACGCACCTTC
size: -; V: TRBV10-3; D: TRBD1; J: TRBJ2-6; CDR3: CAISESEGAAGANVLTF; DNA: TGTGCCATCAGTGAAAGCGAGGGGGCGGCTGGGGCCAACGTCCTGACTTTC
size: -; V: TRBV5-1; D: -; J: TRBJ2-3; CDR3: CASSLESRADTQYF; DNA: TGCGCCAGCAGCTTGGAGTCGAGAGCGGATACGCAGTATTTT
size: -; V: TRBV2; D: -; J: TRBJ2-6; CDR3: CASSQRGTGANVLTF; DNA: TGTGCCAGCAGCCAGAGGGGGACGGGGGCCAACGTCCTGACTTTC
size: -; V: TRBV27; D: -; J: TRBJ1-2; CDR3: CASSLSGSGFYGYTF; DNA: TGTGCCAGCAGTTTATCAGGTTCAGGGTTCTATGGCTACACCTTC
size: -; V: TRBV28; D: -; J: TRBJ1-2; CDR3: CASRRQSNYGYTF; DNA: TGTGCCAGCAGGCGACAGTCTAACTATGGCTACACCTTC
size: -; V: TRBV13; D: -; J: TRBJ1-6; CDR3: CASSFWGRGPNSPLHF; DNA: TGTGCCAGCAGCTTTTGGGGCAGGGGACCTAATTCACCCCTCCACTTT
size: few; V: TRBV30; D: TRBD1; J: TRBJ1-1; CDR3: CAWRTGGVAFF; DNA: TGTGCCTGGAGAACAGGGGGGGTGGCTTTCTTT
size: -; V: TRBV5-1; D: -; J: TRBJ1-2; CDR3: CASSRRQVGHGYTF; DNA: TGCGCCAGCAGCAGGAGACAGGTGGGGCATGGCTACACCTTC
size: -; V: TRBV5-1; D: TRBD2; J: TRBJ2-3; CDR3: CASSSVSGDTDTQYF; DNA: TGCGCCAGCAGCTCGGTTAGCGGGGATACAGATACGCAGTATTTT
size: -; V: TRBV6-4; D: -; J: TRBJ2-3; CDR3: CASSAGLQDTQYF; DNA: TGTGCCAGCAGTGCCGGACTCCAAGATACGCAGTATTTT
size: -; V: TRBV30; D: -; J: TRBJ1-1; CDR3: CAWSLPGLGTEAFF; DNA: TGTGCCTGGAGTCTTCCAGGGTTAGGTACTGAAGCTTTCTTT
size: few; V: TRBV19; D: -; J: TRBJ1-3; CDR3: CASSRETAGNTIYF; DNA: TGTGCCAGTAGTAGGGAGACCGCTGGAAACACCATATATTTT
size: -; V: TRBV10-3; D: -; J: TRBJ1-1; CDR3: CAISEKRGNTEAFF; DNA: TGTGCCATCAGTGAGAAAAGGGGGAACACTGAAGCTTTCTTT
size: -; V: TRBV18; D: -; J: TRBJ2-7; CDR3: CASSVSAGSNEQYF; DNA: TGTGCCAGCTCGGTCTCCGCAGGGTCGAACGAGCAGTACTTC
size: once; V: TRBV9; D: -; J: TRBJ2-5; CDR3: CASSLRDLAGETQYF; DNA: TGTGCCAGCAGCCTCCGGGACTTAGCAGGGGAGACCCAGTACTTC
size: -; V: TRBV29-1; D: -; J: TRBJ1-2; CDR3: CSVSSGGYGYTF; DNA: TGCAGCGTTTCTTCCGGGGGCTATGGCTACACCTTC
size: -; V: TRBV19; D: -; J: TRBJ1-1; CDR3: CASSITAENTEAFF; DNA: TGTGCCAGTAGTATTACGGCGGAGAACACTGAAGCTTTCTTT
size: -; V: TRBV7-7; D: -; J: TRBJ1-3; CDR3: CASSPGVRGENTIYF; DNA: TGTGCTAGCAGCCCCGGGGTTCGTGGCGAAAACACCATATATTTT
size: -; V: TRBV4-3; D: -; J: TRBJ1-6; CDR3: CASSHTRQGESPLHF; DNA: TGCGCCAGCAGCCATACGCGGCAGGGTGAGTCACCCCTCCACTTT
size: -; V: TRBV6-6; D: TRBD1; J: TRBJ1-6; CDR3: CASSPATGYNSPLHF; DNA: TGTGCCAGCAGTCCAGCGACAGGGTACAATTCACCCCTCCACTTT
size: -; V: TRBV18; D: -; J: TRBJ2-1; CDR3: CASSPPGGGNYNEQFF; DNA: TGTGCCAGCTCACCTCCCGGCGGCGGGAATTACAATGAGCAGTTCTTC
size: -; V: TRBV29-1; D: TRBD1; J: TRBJ2-7; CDR3: CSVRWDRASYEQYF; DNA: TGCAGCGTCCGCTGGGACAGGGCATCCTACGAGCAGTACTTC
size: -; V: TRBV7-2; D: TRBD1; J: TRBJ1-2; CDR3: CASSLGQETYGYTF; DNA: TGTGCCAGCAGCCTCGGACAGGAAACCTATGGCTACACCTTC
size: -; V: TRBV30; D: -; J: TRBJ2-2; CDR3: CAWLSTVNPWGGHTGELFF; DNA: TGTGCCTGGTTGTCGACGGTAAACCCATGGGGGGGGCACACCGGGGAGCTGTTTTTT
size: -; V: TRBV2; D: -; J: TRBJ2-7; CDR3: CASSESVQQYF; DNA: TGTGCCAGCAGTGAATCCGTTCAGCAGTACTTC
size: -; V: TRBV7-2; D: -; J: TRBJ2-3; CDR3: CASSLALARLTQYF; DNA: TGTGCCAGCAGCTTAGCACTAGCCCGCTTAACGCAGTATTTT
size: -; V: TRBV2; D: -; J: TRBJ2-3; CDR3: CASSTPRGTDTQYF; DNA: TGTGCCAGCAGTACCCCTCGCGGCACAGATACGCAGTATTTT
size: -; V: TRBV15; D: -; J: TRBJ1-3; CDR3: CATSLAVSGNTIYF; DNA: TGTGCCACCAGCCTGGCAGTCTCTGGAAACACCATATATTTT
size: few; V: TRBV4-1; D: -; J: TRBJ1-2; CDR3: CASSQQDNYGYTF; DNA: TGCGCCAGCAGCCAACAGGATAACTATGGCTACACCTTC
size: -; V: TRBV7-2; D: -; J: TRBJ1-1; CDR3: CASSFAGENTEAFF; DNA: TGTGCCAGCAGCTTTGCAGGCGAGAACACTGAAGCTTTCTTT